The 16 T cell receptor beta chains listed next were all sequenced from one sample in a study of T cell responses to AZD1222 COVID-19 vaccine. Method: immunoSEQ multiplex PCR; TCRdb's copy keeps in-frame clones and lacks some. The top ten hold 26% of the sample, which has under 50,000 clones, 80% to 90% seen once. The specimen was peripheral blood, collected 28 days after the second dose of the MenACWY control vaccine. The source is an adult who received the MenACWY meningococcal vaccine as a control.

The chain links TRBV5-4 to TRBJ2-3; TRBD2 matches 10 bases. CDR1 and CDR2 from the germline V gene are SGHNT and YYREEE (reference sequence). The CDR3 covers 14 residues. After removal of 3 bases from V and 3 bases from J, the junction contained 1 base not matched to a gene. CDR3 in amino acids: CASSSGLATDTQYF. The DNA for the CDR3 is TGTGCCAGCAGCTCGGGACTAGCGACAGATACGCAGTATTTT. The whole variable domain, remainder taken from reference TRBV5-4 and TRBJ2-3, is ETGVTQSPTHLIKTRGQQVTLRCSSQSGHNTVSWYQQALGQGPQFIFQYYREEENGRGNFPPRFSGLQFPNYSSELNVNALELDDSALYLCASSSGLATDTQYFGPGTRLTVL.

The V gene is TRBV9, the J gene TRBJ2-1; 8 nucleotides line up with TRBD2. V gave up 0 bases and J gave up 5 bases; unmatched junction bases: 10. Germline V CDR1 and CDR2: SGDLS, YYNGEE. The CDR3 contains 17 residues. The CDR3 nucleotides are TGTGCCAGCAGCGTAGCGATAACGGGAGGGCCCCACAATGAGCAGTTCTTC. Protein: CASSVAITGGPHNEQFF.

The genes are TRBV21-1 and TRBJ2-7; the listed D gene, TRBD1, was not tested against the DNA. TRBV21-1 is designated a pseudogene. This CDR3 region has 14 residues. The CDR3 loop is CASSNMGLAEEQYF. The CDR3 nucleotides are TGTGCCAGCAGCAATATGGGGCTGGCGGAAGAGCAGTACTTC.

CDR3 region: CASSVDGGAGNTIYF. The CDR3 DNA sequence: TGTGCCAGCAGCGTAGACGGGGGGGCTGGAAACACCATATATTTT. This chain links TRBV9 with TRBJ1-3, with D possibly TRBD1 on 5 matching bases. The CDR3 length is 15 residues. V lost 0 bases and J lost 2, with 9 bases in between. CDR1 SGDLS and CDR2 YYNGEE come from the germline V gene.

This sequence joins TRBV5-6 and TRBJ2-2; TRBD1 matches 7 bases. The J segment lost 5 bases and the V segment lost 1 base, leaving 11 bases of the junction unmatched. The CDR3 spans 17 residues. Germline assignment: CDR1 SGHDT and CDR2 YYEEEE. This CDR3 reads CASSLLRQGPRTGELFF. Written as DNA, the CDR3 is TGTGCCAGCAGCTTGCTGAGACAGGGCCCGCGAACCGGGGAGCTGTTTTTT.

This sequence joins TRBV6-5 and TRBJ2-7; D call uncertain. Between the trimmed V and J ends, which lost 0 bases and 9 bases, there was a span of 21 bases. Germline V gives CDR1 MNHEY, CDR2 SVGAGI. The CDR3 is 16 residues long. The CDR3 coding sequence is TGTGCCAGCAGTTACTCGAGAGCAACTCTCACTACGAGGCAGTACTTC. Its translation is CASSYSRATLTTRQYF.

This chain joins TRBV2 and TRBJ1-1; D ambiguous. This CDR3 region has 16 residues. Germline CDR1 SNHLY, CDR2 FYNNEI. The V end was cut by 7 bases, the J end by 3 bases, with 21 bases between. For the CDR3, the DNA is TGTGCCAGCACCGTCGCGCCCACAGTTGATTACACTGAAGCTTTCTTT. It codes for CASTVAPTVDYTEAFF.

The rearrangement uses TRBV5-1 and TRBJ1-1; the match to TRBD1 covers 8 bases. CDR3 length: 15 residues. Germline CDR1 is SGHRS and CDR2 is YFSETQ. J was trimmed by 3 bases and V by 4 bases; bases with no gene match: 8. The CDR3 loop reads CASSVGQGRDTEAFF. DNA of the CDR3: TGCGCCAGCAGCGTAGGACAGGGCAGGGACACTGAAGCTTTCTTT.

This chain connects TRBV27 to TRBJ2-7, with TRBD1 as a possible D gene (5 bases). The ends were cut back, 2 bases at V and 3 bases at J, with 11 bases in the middle. The CDR3 is made up of 14 amino acids. Germline assignment: CDR1 MNHEY and CDR2 SMNVEV (reference sequence). The DNA for the CDR3 is TGTGCCAGCAGTTTAGTGCAGGGCCGCTACGAGCAGTACTTC. Translating gives CASSLVQGRYEQYF.

This chain connects TRBV3-1 (or the pseudogene TRBV3-2) to TRBJ2-7; D remains ambiguous. The V and J ends lost 3 bases and 5 bases respectively, with 5 bases between them. CDR1 and CDR2 from the germline V gene are LGHDT and YNNKEL (reference sequence). CDR3 size: 11 residues. This chain's CDR3 is CASSHFHEQYF. The CDR3 DNA sequence: TGTGCCAGCAGCCATTTCCACGAGCAGTACTTC.

The rearrangement joins TRBV9 to TRBJ2-3; D call uncertain. Germline CDR1 SGDLS, CDR2 YYNGEE. The V gene lost 10 bases and the J gene lost 1 base, with 13 bases spanning the gap. CDR3 size: 13 residues. CDR3 DNA sequence: TGTGCCTCCAATTTTATTGGCACAGATACGCAGTATTTT. This encodes CASNFIGTDTQYF.

V gene TRBV19 combines with J gene TRBJ2-7, with D perhaps being TRBD1 or TRBD2 (5 bases each). V was trimmed by 6 bases and J by 3 bases, leaving 21 bases between them. The CDR3 is made up of 16 amino acids. Germline CDR1 is LNHDA and CDR2 is SQIVND (reference sequence). CDR3 coding DNA: TGTGCCAGTAGCCCCTTAGGGACCAGGAACCTCTACGAGCAGTACTTC. As protein: CASSPLGTRNLYEQYF.

This clone was picked up a small number of times. V is TRBV24-1 and J is TRBJ2-3, with D unresolved. The germline V and J ends were trimmed by 1 base and 8 bases, with 12 bases remaining between them. CDR3 size: 14 residues. Per germline, CDR1 KGHDR and CDR2 SFDVKD. The CDR3 coding sequence is TGTGCCACCAGTGATTTAGGCTTCTCGGGTACGCAGTATTTT. It is translated as CATSDLGFSGTQYF.

The chain links TRBV6-5 to TRBJ1-1; D is undetermined. Germline V gene lookup returns CDR1 MNHEY and CDR2 SVGAGI. The V and J ends lost 4 bases and 1 base respectively, with 13 bases between them. This CDR3 spans 15 amino acids. The CDR3 reads CASSSLRLPNTEAFF. CDR3 bases: TGTGCCAGCAGTTCGTTGAGACTGCCGAACACTGAAGCTTTCTTT.

V gene TRBV9 combines with J gene TRBJ1-3, with D hard to call. V was clipped by 4 bases and J by 4 bases, with 6 bases between them. Germline CDR1 is SGDLS and CDR2 is YYNGEE. The CDR3 extends over 12 amino acids. CDR3 nucleotides: TGTGCCAGCAGCCCGGTAGGAAACACCATATATTTT. As protein: CASSPVGNTIYF.

V and J are TRBV29-1 and TRBJ1-2, with D hard to call. There are 13 residues in the CDR3. Germline values: CDR1 SQVTM, CDR2 ANQGSEA. Trimming cost V 7 bases and J 2 bases, with 14 bases left between them. The CDR3 here is CSAVGGVNYGYTF. The CDR3 coding sequence is TGCAGCGCCGTTGGCGGAGTAAACTATGGCTACACCTTC.